These 32 T cell receptor beta chains share one sample of origin, sequenced in a study of T cell responses to AZD1222 COVID-19 vaccine. The table came from immunoSEQ multiplex PCR; TCRdb's copy has only in-frame clones and leaves some out. The sample holds 85,000 to 100,000 clones, about 89% seen once. The sample in question was peripheral blood, obtained on day 0 of AZD1222 vaccination. The receptor source for this set is an adult in good health.

Only a few counts were recorded for this clone. The rearrangement joins TRBV7-9 to TRBJ2-5, with 12 nucleotides matching TRBD2. The CDR3 spans 17 residues. Unmatched junction bases numbered 9, after V lost 6 bases and J lost 1 base. CDR1 and CDR2 (germline): SEHNR, FQNEAQ (reference sequence). DNA of the CDR3: TGTGCCAGCAGTCAGACTAGCGGGGGTAAGGGCCAAGAGACCCAGTACTTC. Its protein product is CASSQTSGGKGQETQYF.

The J gene is TRBJ1-2, the V gene TRBV7-9; maybe TRBD1 (5 bases). V lost 3 bases, J lost 6 bases, and 17 bases lay in between. In germline, CDR1 is SEHNR, CDR2 FQNEAQ (reference sequence). The CDR3 totals 15 residues. In nucleotides, the CDR3 is TGTGCCAGCAGCTTTGGGGACCTCCATTTGGATGGCTACACCTTC. Protein: CASSFGDLHLDGYTF.

V and J are TRBV2 and TRBJ2-5; the D gene is possibly TRBD2 (6 bases). V was cut by 7 bases and J by 2 bases, with 8 bases left in between. This CDR3 spans 12 amino acids. CDR1 is SNHLY, CDR2 FYNNEI, per germline. The CDR3 DNA reads as TGTGCCAGCAACCGGGGGCAAGAGACCCAGTACTTC. Translation gives CASNRGQETQYF.

The chain uses TRBV10-3 and TRBJ1-2, with 7 bases identical to TRBD1. The CDR3 length is 13 residues. Germline CDR1 reads ENHRY; CDR2 reads SYGVKD. The V segment lost 3 bases and the J segment 8 bases; nucleotides outside the gene matches: 6. The CDR3 DNA sequence: TGTGCCATCAGTGATGAGGGGGCGGTAGGCTACACCTTC. Protein sequence: CAISDEGAVGYTF.

The table lists this clone with a count of one. V usage is TRBV5-4 and J usage is TRBJ1-2; 9 positions agree with TRBD1. Per germline, CDR1 SGHNT and CDR2 YYREEE (reference sequence). The CDR3 is made up of 13 amino acids. V shed 5 bases, J shed 8 bases, and the junction held 7 bases outside the gene matches. CDR3: CASSKQGAWGYTF. The DNA of the CDR3 is TGTGCCAGCAGTAAACAGGGGGCTTGGGGCTACACCTTC.

In nucleotides, the CDR3 is TGTGCCAGCAGCTTAGGGTTATCTATTTCACCCCTCCACTTT. This sequence encodes CASSLGLSISPLHF. The chain carries TRBV7-9 and TRBJ1-6; no reliable D call. Germline V CDR1 and CDR2: SEHNR, FQNEAQ (reference sequence). V lost 1 base, J lost 9 bases, and 10 bases lay in between. The CDR3 has 14 amino acids.

The chain links TRBV5-1 to TRBJ2-3; weak D call: TRBD2 (7 bases). The CDR3 contains 15 residues. Trimming took off 2 bases at V and 3 bases at J, with 13 bases between the two ends. The germline V gene encodes CDR1 SGHRS and CDR2 YFSETQ. CDR3 sequence: CASSFGGGETDTQYF. The DNA for the CDR3 is TGCGCCAGCAGCTTTGGGGGGGGCGAGACAGATACGCAGTATTTT.

J is TRBJ1-5 and V is TRBV3-1 (or the pseudogene TRBV3-2), with D possibly being TRBD1 (5 bases). V lost 5 bases to trimming and J lost 0 bases, with 8 bases between them. The germline V gene has CDR1 LGHDT and CDR2 YNNKEL (reference sequence). The CDR3 has 14 amino acids. The CDR3 coding sequence is TGTGCCAGCAGCAAGGGGTATAGCAATCAGCCCCAGCATTTT. It translates to CASSKGYSNQPQHF.

This chain joins TRBV28 and TRBJ1-2, with 7 positions matching TRBD1. CDR1 is MDHEN, CDR2 SYDVKM, per germline. The CDR3 totals 12 residues. The trim removed 6 bases at V and 8 bases at J, leaving 6 bases unmatched. CDR3 bases: TGTGCCAGCAGCAAGACAGGGAACGGCTACACCTTC. It is translated as CASSKTGNGYTF.

This chain joins TRBV10-3 and TRBJ1-5, with no clear D. CDR3 size: 13 residues. CDR1 ENHRY and CDR2 SYGVKD come from the germline V gene. The V gene lost 0 bases and the J gene lost 5 bases, with 5 bases spanning the gap. For the CDR3, the DNA is TGTGCCATCAGTGAGTCCGAGGATCAGCCCCAGCATTTT. Protein sequence: CAISESEDQPQHF.

The chain joins TRBV28 to TRBJ1-5, with TRBD1 matching 7 bases. This CDR3 comprises 16 residues. From germline, CDR1 is MDHEN and CDR2 SYDVKM. The V segment lost 2 bases and the J segment 0 bases; nucleotides outside the gene matches: 4. CDR3 in amino acids: CASSLRGQYSNQPQHF. Written as DNA, the CDR3 is TGTGCCAGCAGTTTAAGGGGGCAATATAGCAATCAGCCCCAGCATTTT.

This rearrangement joins TRBV2 to TRBJ2-7; the match to TRBD2 covers 10 bases. With 1 base clipped from V and 3 bases from J, the junction kept 6 bases outside the gene matches. This CDR3 contains 16 residues. The germline gives CDR1 SNHLY, CDR2 FYNNEI. The CDR3 protein is CASSEGVAGGLYEQYF. The CDR3 DNA follows: TGTGCCAGCAGTGAAGGGGTAGCGGGGGGCCTCTACGAGCAGTACTTC.

The gene calls are TRBV5-1 and TRBJ1-3; 8 nucleotides agree with TRBD1. The germline V gene encodes CDR1 SGHRS and CDR2 YFSETQ. This CDR3 region has 17 residues. V lost 5 bases and J lost 3; bases outside the gene matches: 13. CDR3 in DNA: TGCGCCAGCAGGAGAGGCCGTGACAGGGGTGGTGGAAACACCATATATTTT. Residues: CASRRGRDRGGGNTIYF.

The V gene is TRBV10-3, the J gene TRBJ1-3, with 7 positions matching TRBD1. V gave up 8 bases and J gave up 9 bases; unmatched junction bases: 10. Germline V gives CDR1 ENHRY, CDR2 SYGVKD. The CDR3 loop spans 13 amino acids. CDR3 in amino acids: CAIRQEGAGTIYF. CDR3 DNA sequence: TGTGCCATCCGTCAGGAGGGGGCAGGCACCATATATTTT.

This clone came up once. The V gene is TRBV5-1, the J gene TRBJ1-2; tentatively, D is TRBD1 (5 bases). The CDR3 runs to 14 residues. Trimming left V 1 base short and J 9 bases short, with 16 bases between. Germline V gene lookup returns CDR1 SGHRS and CDR2 YFSETQ. CDR3 in amino acids: CASSLSEGLISYTF. DNA for the CDR3: TGCGCCAGCAGCTTGTCGGAGGGGCTTATCAGCTACACCTTC.

This clone was detected a few times. This chain joins TRBV5-5 and TRBJ1-1; maybe TRBD1 (5 bases). Germline V gives CDR1 SGHKS, CDR2 YYEKEE (reference sequence). The CDR3 has 19 residues. Trimming took off 4 bases at V and 4 bases at J, with 29 bases between the two ends. CDR3 sequence reads: CASSQTTNRRGPGGTEAFF. DNA of the CDR3: TGTGCCAGCAGCCAGACAACTAACAGGAGGGGCCCCGGGGGCACTGAAGCTTTCTTT. Filled out from reference TRBV5-5 and TRBJ1-1, the complete variable domain reads DAGVTQSPTHLIKTRGQQVTLRCSPISGHKSVSWYQQVLGQGPQFIFQYYEKEERGRGNFPDRFSARQFPNYSSELNVNALLLGDSALYLCASSQTTNRRGPGGTEAFFGQGTRLTVV.

The rearrangement joins TRBV9 to TRBJ1-2; D unclear. Germline V gene sequence: CDR1 SGDLS, CDR2 YYNGEE. V lost 1 base, J lost 4 bases, and 8 bases lay in between. The CDR3 is 13 residues long. CDR3 coding DNA: TGTGCCAGCAGCGTACGGGATTTCTATGGCTACACCTTC. Translating it yields CASSVRDFYGYTF.

This rearrangement joins TRBV3-1 (or the pseudogene TRBV3-2) to TRBJ2-1; D might be TRBD2 (7 bases). The V gene lost 6 bases and the J gene lost 6 bases, with 15 bases spanning the gap. CDR1 is LGHDT and CDR2 is YNNKEL in the germline V gene (reference sequence). CDR3 size: 14 residues. CDR3 nucleotides: TGTGCCAGCAGGGTCGGGGGGCGAAGCAATGAGCAGTTCTTC. It encodes CASRVGGRSNEQFF.

This chain connects TRBV7-3 to TRBJ1-1; D call uncertain. The CDR3 length is 13 residues. Between the trimmed V and J ends, which lost 5 bases and 1 base, there was a span of 8 bases. Germline V gene sequence: CDR1 SGHTA, CDR2 FQGTGA. The CDR3 loop is CASSQDPNTEAFF. Written as DNA, the CDR3 is TGTGCCAGCAGCCAAGATCCGAACACTGAAGCTTTCTTT.

The chain uses TRBV6-5 and TRBJ1-6; 8 bases map to TRBD1. CDR3 size: 15 residues. The junction had 4 bases not matched to a gene; V was cut back by 5 bases and J by 4 bases. Germline V gene data show CDR1 as MNHEY and CDR2 as SVGAGI. CDR3 DNA sequence: TGTGCCAGCAGTAAGACAGGGGCGTATAATTCACCCCTCCACTTT. The encoded protein is CASSKTGAYNSPLHF.

The rearrangement joins TRBV27 to TRBJ2-2; D may be TRBD1 or TRBD2 (5 bases each). Per germline, CDR1 MNHEY and CDR2 SMNVEV (reference sequence). Trimming shortened V by 5 bases and J by 7 bases, and 14 bases separated the two germline ends. CDR3 length equals 14 residues. This CDR3 is CASSTGDHVGELFF. The CDR3 DNA is TGTGCCAGCAGTACCGGGGACCATGTCGGGGAGCTGTTTTTT.

V and J are TRBV2 and TRBJ2-1, with 11 bases identical to TRBD2. The germline V gene encodes CDR1 SNHLY and CDR2 FYNNEI. The CDR3 spans 16 residues. V shed 2 bases and J 7 bases; nucleotides not matched to a gene: 7. The CDR3 nucleotides read TGTGCCAGCAGTGAAAGGGCTAGCGGGGGGTGGAATGAGCAGTTCTTC. It is translated as CASSERASGGWNEQFF.

This sequence joins TRBV7-3 and TRBJ2-1; tentatively, D is TRBD1 or TRBD2 (6 bases each). The CDR3 has 16 amino acids. V gave up 5 bases and J gave up 2 bases, with 16 bases separating them. Germline CDR1 reads SGHTA; CDR2 reads FQGTGA. CDR3 protein: CASSAQGGQTYNEQFF. CDR3 nucleotide sequence: TGTGCCAGCAGCGCACAGGGAGGACAGACCTACAATGAGCAGTTCTTC.

This chain connects TRBV13 to TRBJ2-1, with unresolved D. The CDR3 contains 14 residues. V lost 4 bases, J lost 7 bases, and 14 bases lay in between. Looked up from germline, CDR1 is PRHDT and CDR2 is FYEKMQ (reference sequence). This chain's CDR3 is CASSSLTVRNEQFF. The CDR3 DNA reads TGTGCCAGCAGCTCGTTAACCGTCCGGAATGAGCAGTTCTTC.

This chain joins TRBV7-2 and TRBJ2-2; TRBD2 agrees at 9 bases. The CDR3 totals 15 residues. Germline values: CDR1 SGHTA, CDR2 FQGNSA. V was pared by 4 bases and J by 5 bases, with 5 bases of the junction left unmatched. In nucleotides, the CDR3 is TGTGCCAGCAGCTCAGGGACTAGCTATACCGGGGAGCTGTTTTTT. This translates into CASSSGTSYTGELFF.

The table lists this clone with a count of one. The V and J genes are TRBV24-1 and TRBJ2-1, with TRBD2 identical over 7 bases. CDR3 length equals 16 residues. Trimming took 9 bases from V and 2 from J; bases not matched to a gene: 12. The germline gives CDR1 KGHDR, CDR2 SFDVKD. CDR3 region: CATQPGLRRTYNEQFF. The CDR3 bases are TGTGCCACCCAACCGGGACTAAGGAGAACCTACAATGAGCAGTTCTTC.

The chain couples TRBV4-1 to TRBJ2-5, with 13 bases that match TRBD2. The CDR3 has 18 amino acids. Trimming took 4 bases from V and 0 from J; bases not matched to a gene: 8. Per the germline V gene, CDR1 is MGHRA and CDR2 is YSYEKL. The CDR3 coding sequence is TGCGCCAGCAGCCGGACCCCGACTAGCGGGGGGTACCAAGAGACCCAGTACTTC. Its protein is CASSRTPTSGGYQETQYF.

The table lists this clone with a count of one. V is TRBV7-9 and J is TRBJ1-1; no definite D call. The CDR3 spans 13 residues. The germline CDR1 and CDR2 sequences are SEHNR and FQNEAQ (reference sequence). V was pared by 5 bases and J by 1 base, with 8 bases between. The CDR3: CASSPGRNTEAFF. In nucleotides, the CDR3 is TGTGCCAGCAGCCCCGGGAGGAACACTGAAGCTTTCTTT.

The chain uses TRBV4-1 and TRBJ1-1; no clear D gene. Trimming cost V 4 bases and J 5 bases, with 14 bases left between them. Looked up from germline, CDR1 is MGHRA and CDR2 is YSYEKL. This CDR3 comprises 14 residues. In DNA, the CDR3 is TGCGCCAGCAGCCGGGTCCATGGGGTTACTGAAGCTTTCTTT. The encoded protein is CASSRVHGVTEAFF.

The chain uses TRBV30 and TRBJ1-2; D is uncertain. Looked up from germline, CDR1 is GTSNPN and CDR2 is SVGIG (reference sequence). There are 14 residues in the CDR3. The V gene lost 2 bases and the J gene lost 8 bases, with 18 bases spanning the gap. Here the CDR3 DNA reads TGTGCCTGGAGTCCCCTGACCTCGGCGGGAGGCTACACCTTC. Translating gives CAWSPLTSAGGYTF.

The V and J genes are TRBV5-1 and TRBJ1-2, with unresolved D. The germline V gene encodes CDR1 SGHRS and CDR2 YFSETQ. CDR3 size: 13 residues. The V end was cut by 0 bases, the J end by 7 bases, with 10 bases between. CDR3 sequence: CASSLVGNAGYTF. As DNA, the CDR3 is TGCGCCAGCAGCTTGGTGGGCAATGCTGGCTACACCTTC.

V usage is TRBV18 and J usage is TRBJ2-7; no reliable D call. The CDR3 is 13 residues long. Germline lookup yields CDR1 KGHSH and CDR2 LQKENI. The V end was cut by 2 bases, the J end by 6 bases, with 11 bases between. DNA of the CDR3: TGTGCCAGCTCACCAGGGTATCGTTCCGAGCAGTACTTC. Translated, it gives CASSPGYRSEQYF. Filled out from reference TRBV18 and TRBJ2-7, the complete variable domain reads NAGVMQNPRHLVRRRGQEARLRCSPMKGHSHVYWYRQLPEEGLKFMVYLQKENIIDESGMPKERFSAEFPKEGPSILRIQQVVRGDSAAYFCASSPGYRSEQYFGPGTRLTVT.